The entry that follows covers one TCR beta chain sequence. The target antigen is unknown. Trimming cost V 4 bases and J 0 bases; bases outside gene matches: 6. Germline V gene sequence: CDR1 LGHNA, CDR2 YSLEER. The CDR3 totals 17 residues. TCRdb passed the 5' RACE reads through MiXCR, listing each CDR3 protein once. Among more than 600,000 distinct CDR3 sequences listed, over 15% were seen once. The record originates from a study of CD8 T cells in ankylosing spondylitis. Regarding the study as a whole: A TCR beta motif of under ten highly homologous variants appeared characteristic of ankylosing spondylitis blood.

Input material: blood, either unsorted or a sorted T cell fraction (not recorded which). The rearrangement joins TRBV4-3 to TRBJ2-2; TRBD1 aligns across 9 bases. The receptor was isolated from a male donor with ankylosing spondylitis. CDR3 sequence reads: CASSPLGQGPNTGELFF. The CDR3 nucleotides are TGCGCCAGCAGCCCCCTGGGACAGGGTCCGAACACCGGGGAGCTGTTTTTT.